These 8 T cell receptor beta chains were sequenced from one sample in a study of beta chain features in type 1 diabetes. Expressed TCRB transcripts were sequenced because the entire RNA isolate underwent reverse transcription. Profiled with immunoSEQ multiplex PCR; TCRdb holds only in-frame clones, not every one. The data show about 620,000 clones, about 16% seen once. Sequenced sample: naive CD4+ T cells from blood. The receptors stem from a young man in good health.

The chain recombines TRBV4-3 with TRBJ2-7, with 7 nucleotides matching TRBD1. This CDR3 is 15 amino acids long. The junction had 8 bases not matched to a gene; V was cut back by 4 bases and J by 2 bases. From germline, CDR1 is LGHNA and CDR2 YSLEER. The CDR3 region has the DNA TGCGCCAGCAGCCTCGATCGAGGGACAGCCTACGAGCAGTACTTC. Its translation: CASSLDRGTAYEQYF.

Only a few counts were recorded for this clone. CDR3 sequence: CASSLLQPNYGYTF. The CDR3 bases are TGTGCCAGCAGTTTATTGCAGCCCAACTATGGCTACACCTTC. The chain recombines TRBV28 with TRBJ1-2; D is uncertain. Germline V gene lookup returns CDR1 MDHEN and CDR2 SYDVKM. V was shortened by 1 base and J by 2 bases, with 8 bases between the two germline ends. The CDR3 loop spans 14 amino acids.

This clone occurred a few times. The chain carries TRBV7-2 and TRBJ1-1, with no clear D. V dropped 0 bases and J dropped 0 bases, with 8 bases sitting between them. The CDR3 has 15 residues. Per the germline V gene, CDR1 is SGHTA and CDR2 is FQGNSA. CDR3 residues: CASSLAPRVNTEAFF. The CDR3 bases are TGTGCCAGCAGCTTAGCCCCCCGGGTGAACACTGAAGCTTTCTTT.

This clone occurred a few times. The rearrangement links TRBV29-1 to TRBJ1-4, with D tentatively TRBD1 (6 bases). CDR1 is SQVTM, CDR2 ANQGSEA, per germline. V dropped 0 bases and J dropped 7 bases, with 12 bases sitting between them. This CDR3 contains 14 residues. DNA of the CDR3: TGCAGCGTTGAAGACGGTGCGACAGGTGAAAAACTGTTTTTT. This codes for CSVEDGATGEKLFF.

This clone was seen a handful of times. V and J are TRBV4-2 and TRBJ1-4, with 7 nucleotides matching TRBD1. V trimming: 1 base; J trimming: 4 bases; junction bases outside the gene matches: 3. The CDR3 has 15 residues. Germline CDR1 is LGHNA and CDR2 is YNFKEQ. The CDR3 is CASSQATGFNEKLFF. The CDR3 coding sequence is TGTGCCAGCAGCCAAGCGACAGGGTTTAATGAAAAACTGTTTTTT.

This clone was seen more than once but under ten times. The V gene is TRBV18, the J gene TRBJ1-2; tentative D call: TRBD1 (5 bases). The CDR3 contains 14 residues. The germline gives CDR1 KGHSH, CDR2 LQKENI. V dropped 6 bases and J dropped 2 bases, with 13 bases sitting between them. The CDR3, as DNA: TGTGCCAGCTCCCGGGACGTAGAAAACTATGGCTACACCTTC. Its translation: CASSRDVENYGYTF.

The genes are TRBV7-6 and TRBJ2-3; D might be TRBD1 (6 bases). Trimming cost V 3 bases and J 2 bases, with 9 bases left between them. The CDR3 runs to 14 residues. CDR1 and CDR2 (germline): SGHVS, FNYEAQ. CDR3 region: CASSFRTATDTQYF. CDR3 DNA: TGTGCCAGCAGCTTTAGGACAGCCACAGATACGCAGTATTTT. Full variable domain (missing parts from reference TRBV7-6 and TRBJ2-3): GAGVSQSPRYKVTKRGQDVALRCDPISGHVSLYWYRQALGQGPEFLTYFNYEAQQDKSGLPNDRFSAERPEGSISTLTIQRTEQRDSAMYRCASSFRTATDTQYFGPGTRLTVL.

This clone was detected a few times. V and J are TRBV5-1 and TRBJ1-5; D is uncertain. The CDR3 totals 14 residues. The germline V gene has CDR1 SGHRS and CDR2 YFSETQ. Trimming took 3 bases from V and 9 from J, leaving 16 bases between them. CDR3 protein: CASSSGPFQWPQHF. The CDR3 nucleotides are TGCGCCAGCAGCTCCGGGCCATTCCAATGGCCCCAGCATTTT.